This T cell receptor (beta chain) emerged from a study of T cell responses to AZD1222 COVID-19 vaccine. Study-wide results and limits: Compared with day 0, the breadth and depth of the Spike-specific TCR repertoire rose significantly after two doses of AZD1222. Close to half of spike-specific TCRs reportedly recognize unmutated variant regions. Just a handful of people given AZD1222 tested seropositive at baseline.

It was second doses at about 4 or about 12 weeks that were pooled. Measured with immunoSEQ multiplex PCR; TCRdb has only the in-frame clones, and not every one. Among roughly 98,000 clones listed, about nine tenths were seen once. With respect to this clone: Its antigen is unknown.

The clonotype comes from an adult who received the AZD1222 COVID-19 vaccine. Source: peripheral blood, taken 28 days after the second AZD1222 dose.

Written as DNA, the CDR3 is TGTGCCAGCAAGCGGGACAGGGACGGTGGAAACACCATATATTTT. Translation: CASKRDRDGGNTIYF. V usage is TRBV6-5 and J usage is TRBJ1-3; TRBD1 matches at 9 bases. The V gene end was trimmed by 7 bases and the J gene end by 3 bases; junction bases not matched to a gene: 7. The CDR3 is 15 residues long. Germline V gene data show CDR1 as MNHEY and CDR2 as SVGAGI.